This T cell receptor (beta chain) was captured in a study of cytomegalovirus exposure and HLA in healthy donors. General study results and limits: Later analysis reportedly placed an Asian-associated ancestry cluster below the approximately 650-donor mean in N-insertions. For presence/absence analyses, sequencing depth was assumed to be roughly uniform across donors. In a later analysis, the majority of CMV-associated beta chains seemingly showed HLA restriction.

With 60 Vbeta and 13 Jbeta primers, the PCR was carried out. Assay: immunoSEQ multiplex PCR; the TCRdb copy retains only in-frame clones and omits some. The sample includes roughly 170,000 clones, around 77% of them seen just once. CDR1 is MNHNS and CDR2 is SASEGT in the germline V gene. The CDR3 runs to 14 residues. The V and J ends lost 5 bases and 0 bases, in that order; junction bases with no gene match: 4. This clone was seen a single time. What it recognizes is unknown. V usage is TRBV6-1 and J usage is TRBJ2-7, with TRBD1 matching 7 bases. This TCR was sampled from a woman between 25 and 40 years old in good health and CMV-seronegative. The sample comprised PBMCs. The CDR3 DNA sequence: TGTGCCAGCAGTTCCTGGGACAGCTCCTACGAGCAGTACTTC. Translated, it gives CASSSWDSSYEQYF.